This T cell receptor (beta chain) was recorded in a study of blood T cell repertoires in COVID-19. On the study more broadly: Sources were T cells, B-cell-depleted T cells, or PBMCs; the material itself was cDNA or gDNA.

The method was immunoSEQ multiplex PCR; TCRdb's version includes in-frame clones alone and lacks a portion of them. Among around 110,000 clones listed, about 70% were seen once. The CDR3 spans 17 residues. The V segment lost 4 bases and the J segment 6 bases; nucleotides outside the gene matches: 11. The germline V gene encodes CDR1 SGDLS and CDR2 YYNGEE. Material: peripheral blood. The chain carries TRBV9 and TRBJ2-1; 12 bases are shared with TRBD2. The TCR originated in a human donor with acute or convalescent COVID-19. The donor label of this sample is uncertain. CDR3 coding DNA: TGTGCCAGCAGCACTCGACTAGCGGGGGCCGGCGGCAATGAGCAGTTCTTC. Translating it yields CASSTRLAGAGGNEQFF.